This T cell receptor (beta chain) came from a study of cytomegalovirus exposure and HLA in healthy donors (dated 2017 in TCRdb). Concerning the study at large: An earlier analysis of about 560 of the donors reported about 260 Gb of sequence data and 95 million to 120 million unique TCR beta sequences obtained from about 170 million T cells. In addition to the first cohort of hundreds of subjects, a separate validation cohort of 120 different subjects was used. A later analysis re-examined previously published TCR beta repertoires from around 670 donors and added high-resolution HLA genotyping to investigate patterns of TCR occurrence. Using immunosequencing, the study profiled T cell repertoires from around 670 subjects and related those repertoires to cytomegalovirus serostatus. To predict cytomegalovirus infection status, the study brought together high-throughput TCR immunosequencing, statistical association of individual TCRs with disease status, and machine learning. Of the 300 to 400 genotyped donors, about 84% fell in the genetic ancestry cluster associated with self-reported Caucasian donors. The study aimed to test whether signatures of past pathogen exposure could be identified by cataloging public T cell receptors. Both class I and class II loci were covered by HLA typing, at four-digit resolution. Among 300 to 450 genotyped donors of the cohort, an average of 235,054 unique TCR beta nucleotide sequences were sequenced per donor, around 20% of them non-productive. Rather than using new phenotypic data, the later analysis identified candidate immune exposures from TCR beta sequences and from how often those sequences occurred across donors. Every discovery cohort repertoire had been produced on one sequencing platform. Typing coverage varied by locus: roughly 629-640 donors for A, B, C, DRB1 and DQB1; roughly 510 for DQA1; more than 600 for DPA1; 450 to 480 for DPB1. Five DR-DQ haplotypes were handled as single units for association and clustering, since linkage in the cohort was strong. Donor age, sex, ethnicity and CMV serostatus were compiled alongside the repertoire data. An early release covering 500 to 750 HLA-typed donors comprised 300 to 350 gigabases of sequencing data and around 85 million unique TCR sequences. In a later genetic analysis, genome-wide SNP genotypes for about three fifths of the roughly 670 donors were used, and that subset was treated as a discovery cohort. To decide whether each TCR beta V gene segment behaved as functional or pseudogenic, an earlier analysis of nearly 600 of the donors relied on high-throughput TCR beta sequencing.

The CDR3, from cysteine to phenylalanine, totals 15 residues. Just the 45-base CDR3 DNA is kept, in frame starting at base 1. Based on the germline V gene (reference sequence), the CDR1 and CDR2 sequences are MNHEY and SMNVEV. V ends up 6 bases short and J 8 bases short, with an unmatched junction base count of 15. Library preparation was by the immunoSEQ multiplex PCR assay. For the multiplex PCR, a mixture combining 60 forward primers for TCR Vbeta segments and 13 reverse primers for TCR Jbeta segments was used. Amplification of the CDR3 region of rearranged TCR beta genes was performed with a multiplex PCR assay on genomic DNA. The Illumina HiSeq System was used to sequence the amplified TCR beta libraries as 87-base-pair reads. The original pipeline was this. A later analysis tallied tens of millions of unique TCR beta chains across the 700 or so repertoires, and roughly 11 million of those chains were shared by two or more donors. A nearest-neighbor algorithm error-corrected the raw reads and collapsed the reads into unique sequences, merging closely related sequences to remove PCR and sequencing errors. To assign V, D and J gene segments, CDR3 sequences were aligned to IMGT reference sequences. For a sequence to be retained, a match of at least six nucleotides to both a V gene segment and a J gene segment was required. Rearrangements were called productive when the CDR3 lacked stop codons and stayed in frame with V and J; all others were non-productive. CDR3 was defined according to IMGT convention as the region running from the second conserved V-encoded cysteine to the conserved J-encoded phenylalanine. In an earlier analysis of 550 to 650 of the donors, sequences lacking an unambiguous match to a single V gene segment were excluded. In an earlier analysis of several hundred of the donors, a V segment was called functional when productive rearrangements were above 56.7%, and segregating when the standard deviation between donors exceeded 5%. A statistical classification framework was developed to diagnose cytomegalovirus status using the catalog of TCR beta chain sequences. In a later analysis, V and J genes were assigned by comparing TCR nucleotide sequences against IMGT/GENE-DB human TR gene sequences. In a later analysis, CDR3 sequences and most-parsimonious VDJ recombination scenarios were assigned using the TCRdist pipeline. A later analysis defined each TCR beta chain by its CDR3 amino acid sequence plus V-gene family, and excluded reads lacking a unique V-gene family. In a later analysis, 450 to 600 highly shared, low-generation-probability nucleotide sequences were removed to address suspected cross-contamination and a sequencing artifact. In a later analysis, a clonal expansion index for each public chain was calculated from normalized within-repertoire ranks of inferred template counts. Generation probabilities in a later analysis came from a VDJ recombination model fitted to out-of-frame rearrangements, and those results were checked against IGoR. Hypergeometric tests were used in a later analysis to score TCR-TCR, TCR-HLA and TCR-CMV co-occurrence, with a repertoire-size bias correction applied to the TCR pairs. In a later analysis, false discovery rates were estimated by permuting HLA or CMV assignments 20 times. A later analysis grouped co-occurring TCRs with DBSCAN, adding TCRdist sequence similarity when clustering within HLA-allele-positive subsets. For co-occurrence clustering, repertoires with fewer than 30,000 or more than 120,000 public chains were excluded, along with 5 or 6 repertoires with anomalous nucleotide sharing. TCRdb's version of the immuneACCESS table is confined to in-frame rearrangements and falls short of the full clone set. An unresolved V gene accounts for under half of the shortfall where checked; the remainder is of unknown origin. From that table come the V and J calls and clone size; the DNA was used to work out D and trimming. The sample profile shows roughly 80,000 clones; approximately 80% of them were found once. The leading ten clones occupy 3% to 3.5% of the sample.

Regarding this clone: The target of this receptor is not known. Per-nucleotide qualities are absent, and no much larger clonotype sits a single base away.

The study at large found these results: A group of highly shared sequence variants was considered likely to be a technical artifact of the sequencing pipeline. A later analysis found that HLA-associated TCR beta chains were more clonally expanded and had lower generation probabilities than equally common non-associated chains. In a later genetic analysis, fewer N-insertions in productive TCRs were reported among donors in an Asian-associated ancestry cluster than the roughly 700-donor mean. A further reported finding was that TCR beta sequences accurately predicted the HLA-A and HLA-B alleles for most subjects in the first cohort. This cohort had only TCR beta chains sequenced, and the lack of alpha or paired-chain data limited which features could be detected. According to the authors, the approach could potentially be generalized to other disease states and immunological phenotypes. In a later analysis, over 15,000 TCR beta sequences were associated with specific HLA alleles at a false discovery rate of 0.05. V-gene and J-gene trimming of TCR beta chains was associated with a missense DCLRE1C variant in a later genetic analysis, and the association was replicated in an independent cohort. Over 15 rarely observed V segments, including chromosome 9 orphons, were excluded from the earlier analysis of approximately 500 of the donors because counts were too low. According to a later analysis, most CMV-associated TCR beta chains appeared to be HLA-restricted, and the HLA associations seemed to be driven largely by CMV exposure. In vitro tests confirmed that a few of the cytomegalovirus-associated TCR beta chains recognize cytomegalovirus antigens. Correlated functional status among segregating V segments might be attributable to linkage disequilibrium, but an unknown experimental factor could not be ruled out. The classifier was reported to diagnose cytomegalovirus status with high specificity and sensitivity in both the original cohort and the validation cohort. Strong co-occurrence of HLA alleles, especially DR and DQ, made assigning TCR associations to individual alleles difficult. The only immune exposure information available for the cohort was CMV serostatus. Sequencing depth was assumed to be roughly uniform across donors in the presence/absence analyses, though that assumption may not hold. The 87-base-pair reads could not distinguish some IMGT-functional V segments, including TRBV6-2 and TRBV6-3, so those segments were excluded. According to a later analysis, parvovirus B19, influenza, CMV and Epstein-Barr virus appeared linked to several top co-occurrence clusters. In a later analysis, TCR association rates were found to vary across HLA loci, with the most associated TCRs seen for DRB1 alleles and the fewest for HLA-C alleles. Because HLA typing was missing for some donors at each locus, association tests included only the typed subset. A total of 150 or so TCR beta chains were listed by the study as associated with cytomegalovirus. Across donors, most TCR sequences were observed very rarely, whereas some public TCRs were present in many individuals. An earlier analysis of approximately 590 of the donors showed that most TCR beta V segments appeared in productive rearrangements either about 90% or about 30% of the time, which broadly matched IMGT annotations.

The cohort consisted of hundreds of healthy bone marrow donors. At the time of sampling, every cohort member was nominally healthy, though immune exposures that went unrecorded were likely present. The donor tested CMV seronegative, placing the donor among the roughly 400 seronegative members of the cohort. Every donor gave a peripheral blood sample, and the peripheral blood mononuclear cells from that sample were used for TCR beta sequencing. The Qiagen DNeasy Blood Extraction Kit was used to extract genomic DNA from the blood cell samples. The specimen was PBMCs. The chain uses TRBV27 and TRBJ1-1; TRBD1 matches 7 bases in the middle. The sequence came from a middle-aged man in good health and CMV-seronegative. The nucleotide sequence is given as TGTGCCAGCAGCCTGGGGACAGCCTCGTTTTCCGAAGCTTTCTTT. Its amino acids are CASSLGTASFSEAFF.